This T cell receptor (beta chain) was sequenced during a study of CD8+CD57+ T cells in acquired aplastic anemia. Whole-study results and caveats: Controls and patients did not differ significantly in CD8+ Simpson's diversity. The study identified around 28 CD8+ CDR3 sequences shared by patients and controls.

Patients chosen for sequencing had shown CD8+CD57+ cell expansion by flow cytometry. By the time of blood sampling, patients had still received no therapy. The TCR beta profiling, which covered VDJ combination and CDR3 sequence, was carried out using genomic DNA as the template. TCRdb reprocessed the reads via MiXCR and lists one record per CDR3 protein. The table has roughly 190,000 distinct CDR3 sequences, more than 45% seen once. CDR1 and CDR2 from the germline V gene are DFQATT and SNEGSKA (reference sequence). V lost 3 bases, J lost 6 bases, and 4 bases stayed unmatched. The CDR3 length is 13 residues. This clonotype was seen only once. Antigen: not known.

The chain links TRBV20-1 to TRBJ1-2; TRBD1 matches at 10 bases. Sequenced input: sorted CD4+, CD8+, or CD8+CD57+ T cells (not recorded which) from PBMCs. The sequence came from a human donor with aplastic anemia. The CDR3 nucleotides are TGCAGTGCTAGTGGACAGGGGGAGCATGGCTACACCTTC. This gives the protein CSASGQGEHGYTF.